This TCR beta chain was retrieved from a study of cytomegalovirus exposure and HLA in healthy donors. Study results and limitations: The HLA-A and HLA-B alleles of most subjects were reportedly predicted accurately from TCR beta sequences.

A note on this clone: The target antigen is unknown.

The CDR3 runs to 14 residues. Trimming cost V 4 bases and J 6 bases, with 12 bases left between them. Per the germline V gene, CDR1 is MDHEN and CDR2 is SYDVKM. The study ran its PCR with 60 Vbeta and 13 Jbeta primers. Here immunoSEQ multiplex PCR was the method, and the copy in TCRdb shows in-frame clones only, minus some. The table shows about 190,000 clones, with over 70% occurring only once. The gene calls are TRBV28 and TRBJ1-4; D is ambiguous. The sequenced sample consisted of PBMCs. The origin of this receptor is a man aged 30 to 39 in good health and CMV-seronegative. For the CDR3, the DNA is TGTGCCAGCAGTTCCGTGAACAGAGATGAAAAACTGTTTTTT. It encodes CASSSVNRDEKLFF.